This T cell receptor (beta chain) is drawn from a study of identifying expanded T cells in peripheral blood. Germline lookup yields CDR1 LNHNV and CDR2 YYDKDF (reference sequence). The CDR3 spans 16 residues. Data came from immunoSEQ multiplex PCR; TCRdb stores just in-frame clones and leaves some out. The sample has about 120,000 clones; 75% to 90% are singletons. The genes are TRBV15 and TRBJ2-5; unclear D gene. The end of the DNA aligns better with TRBJ2-7, so the J call may be wrong. The specimen sequenced was blood. This clonotype originated in a person between 18 and 75 years old in good health. This CDR3 reads CATSRGSWSSSYEQYF. DNA of the CDR3: TGTGCCACCAGCAGAGGAAGTTGGAGCAGCTCCTACGAGCAGTACTTC.